This T cell receptor beta chain was identified in a study of blood T cell repertoires in COVID-19. V was clipped by 10 bases and J by 6 bases, with 22 bases between them. Per germline, CDR1 MGHRA and CDR2 YSYEKL. The CDR3 sequence is 15 residues long. This clone has only a few counts. Generated by immunoSEQ multiplex PCR, the TCRdb table keeps only in-frame clones and is missing some. The table includes about 69,000 clones, roughly 80% detected once. Input material: peripheral blood. The receptor was isolated from a woman at least 80 years old with acute or convalescent COVID-19. V is TRBV4-1 and J is TRBJ1-5; the D is unclear. The CDR3 DNA reads as TGCGCCACCTCCGGAGAACTGGGGAGGGTTCAGCCCCAGCATTTT. As protein: CATSGELGRVQPQHF.